The clone carrying this T cell receptor (beta chain) was counted a few times. The antigen remains unidentified. These data belong to a study of identical twins. Trimming shortened V by 7 bases and J by 3 bases, and 17 bases separated the two germline ends. The germline gives CDR1 SQVTM, CDR2 ANQGSEA. The CDR3 loop spans 14 amino acids. Study conclusions and caveats: The study found excess low generation probability among twin-shared out-of-frame alpha sequences.

Each CDR3 protein is one row after TCRdb ran MiXCR on the 5' RACE reads. The profile shows some 500,000 distinct CDR3 sequences, about 13% of them singletons. The sample also formed part of further work on yellow fever vaccine responses in identical twins.

The V call is TRBV29-1, the J call TRBJ2-3; TRBD2 might be the D (6 bases). The source is a woman younger than 30 in good health. Sample: CD4+ T cells sorted from blood. The CDR3: CSADSRRGTDTQYF. The DNA for the CDR3 is TGCAGCGCTGATTCACGTCGGGGGACAGATACGCAGTATTTT.